This TCR beta chain comes out of a study of control samples from healthy donors and cancer patients. This table comes from immunoSEQ multiplex PCR, and its TCRdb copy is limited to in-frame clones, with some not included. The sample contains about 85,000 clones, roughly nine tenths of which appear only once. Sequences were obtained from blood. This receptor was identified in a woman aged 60-75 years in good health.

CDR3 protein: CASSQRQGRKDNTEAFF. DNA of the CDR3: TGTGCCAGCAGCCAACGACAGGGGCGAAAAGACAACACTGAAGCTTTCTTT. This chain joins TRBV4-2 and TRBJ1-1; TRBD1 aligns across 8 bases. V lost 2 bases to trimming and J lost 2 bases; unmatched junction nucleotides: 10. The CDR3 length is 17 residues. CDR1 is LGHNA and CDR2 is YNFKEQ in the germline V gene.